This TCR beta chain comes out of a study of somatic mutations in cytotoxic T cells in rheumatoid arthritis. At the level of the study: Immediately following diagnosis and ahead of any treatment, patient blood (roughly 30 ml EDTA) was drawn.

Trimming at V came to 4 bases and at J to 1 base, leaving 10 bases not matched to a gene. CDR1 and CDR2 (germline): SGHDT, YYEEEE. CDR3 length: 18 amino acids. In regard to this clone: Its antigen remains unknown.

Assay: immunoSEQ multiplex PCR; the TCRdb copy retains only in-frame clones and omits some. Among roughly 2,500 clones, about 83% were seen once, and the ten largest hold less than 45%. Study-level results: The targets (antigens) of the expanded CD8+ clones were not known. The study found that the largest CD8+ clone exceeded 20% of CD8+ cells in about an eighth of the roughly 65 patients.

Sequenced: CD8+ T cells sorted from blood. The receptor was isolated from an adult with rheumatoid arthritis. The rearrangement joins TRBV5-6 to TRBJ2-3, with 12 bases lining up with TRBD2. CDR3 bases: TGTGCCAGCAGCCCGACTAGCGGGGGCCCCTTTCGCACAGATACGCAGTATTTT. Its translation: CASSPTSGGPFRTDTQYF.